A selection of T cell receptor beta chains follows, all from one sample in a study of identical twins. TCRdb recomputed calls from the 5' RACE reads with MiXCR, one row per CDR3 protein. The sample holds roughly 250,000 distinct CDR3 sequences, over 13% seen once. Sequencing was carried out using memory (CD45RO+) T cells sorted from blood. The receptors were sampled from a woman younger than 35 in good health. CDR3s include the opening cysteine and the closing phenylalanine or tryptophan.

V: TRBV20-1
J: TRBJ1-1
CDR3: CSARDWAGRTEAFF

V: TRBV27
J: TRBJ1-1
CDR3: CASSLAVQGDTEAFF

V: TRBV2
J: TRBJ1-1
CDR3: CASGRGTTEAFF

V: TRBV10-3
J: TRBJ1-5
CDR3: CAISEGFSNQPQHF

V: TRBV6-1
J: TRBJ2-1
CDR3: CASTLGGESYNEQFF

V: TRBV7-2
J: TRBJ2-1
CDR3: CASSLDRGPNGEQFF

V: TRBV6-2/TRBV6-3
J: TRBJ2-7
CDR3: CASSYSIASGSIYEQYF

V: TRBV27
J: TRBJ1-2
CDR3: CAIRGSYGYTF

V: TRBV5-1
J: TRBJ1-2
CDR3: CASSLDAEPGDGYTF

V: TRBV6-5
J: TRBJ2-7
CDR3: CASSLRTGRDEQYF

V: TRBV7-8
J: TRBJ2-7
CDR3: CASSGAGQSYEQYF

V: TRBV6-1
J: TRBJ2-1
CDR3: CASSLGLAAYNEQFF

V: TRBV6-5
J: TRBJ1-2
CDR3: CASSNNIPGRSYTF

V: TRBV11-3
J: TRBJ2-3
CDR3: CASSFTSLAQYF

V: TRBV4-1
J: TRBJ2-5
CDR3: CASSQGESQETQYF

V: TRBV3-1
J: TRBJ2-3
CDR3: CASSQDAGGGTQYF

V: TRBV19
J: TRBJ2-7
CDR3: CAGLPSYEQYF

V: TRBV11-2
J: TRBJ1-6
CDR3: CASSAIGQGVSPLHF

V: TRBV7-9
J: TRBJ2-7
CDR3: CASSPSGSRFYEQYF

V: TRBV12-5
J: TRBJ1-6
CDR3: CASGLGNRDSPLHF

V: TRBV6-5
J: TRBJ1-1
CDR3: CASSYGGPYTEAFF

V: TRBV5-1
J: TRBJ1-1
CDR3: CASSPSRQVRDTEAFF

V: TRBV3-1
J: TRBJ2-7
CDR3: CASSSLGREQYF

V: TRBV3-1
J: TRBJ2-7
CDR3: CASSRGGGQYF

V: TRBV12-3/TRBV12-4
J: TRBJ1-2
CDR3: CASSTQQGANGYTF

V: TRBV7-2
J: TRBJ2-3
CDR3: CASSLVGGTSGTYTQYF

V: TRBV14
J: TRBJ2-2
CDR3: CASSLGSFGELFF

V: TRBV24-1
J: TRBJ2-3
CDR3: CATSAPGATDTQYF